This T cell receptor (beta chain) was sequenced during a study of cytomegalovirus exposure and HLA in healthy donors. The data were produced by immunoSEQ multiplex PCR, yet TCRdb's version contains in-frame clones alone and is incomplete. The sample comprises a few hundred thousand clones, over 75% of which are singletons, and about 0.96% rests with the top ten. This CDR3 comprises 11 residues. CDR1 and CDR2 from the germline V gene are SNHLY and FYNNEI. V shed 10 bases and J shed 5 bases, with 11 bases lying between them. This clone was seen more than once but under ten times. Separate from the roughly 700-subject first cohort was the approximately 120-subject validation cohort, to which the donors belonged.

This chain connects TRBV2 to TRBJ1-1; D uncertain. The receptor was isolated from a young man in good health and CMV-seronegative. What was sequenced was PBMCs. CDR3 sequence reads: CATLGRTEAFF. The CDR3 bases are TGTGCCACGCTAGGGAGGACTGAAGCTTTCTTT.